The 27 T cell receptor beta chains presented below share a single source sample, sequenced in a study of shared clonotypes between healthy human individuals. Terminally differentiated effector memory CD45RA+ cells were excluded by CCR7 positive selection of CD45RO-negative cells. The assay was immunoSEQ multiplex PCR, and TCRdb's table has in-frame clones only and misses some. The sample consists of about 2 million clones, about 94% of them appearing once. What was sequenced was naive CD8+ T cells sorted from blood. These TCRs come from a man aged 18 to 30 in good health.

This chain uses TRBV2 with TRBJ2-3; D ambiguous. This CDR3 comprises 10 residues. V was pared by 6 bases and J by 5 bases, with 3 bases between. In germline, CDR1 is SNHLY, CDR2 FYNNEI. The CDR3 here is CASRKDTQYF. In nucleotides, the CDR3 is TGTGCCAGCAGGAAAGATACGCAGTATTTT.

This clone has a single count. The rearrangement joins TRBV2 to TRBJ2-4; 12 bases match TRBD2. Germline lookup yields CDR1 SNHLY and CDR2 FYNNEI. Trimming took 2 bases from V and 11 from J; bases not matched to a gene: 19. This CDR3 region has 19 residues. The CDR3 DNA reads TGTGCCAGCAGTGAATTCCTAATTCGGACTAGCGGGGCCGAGGGGCTTCAGTACTTC. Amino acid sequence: CASSEFLIRTSGAEGLQYF. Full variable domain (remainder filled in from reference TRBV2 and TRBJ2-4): EPEVTQTPSHQVTQMGQEVILRCVPISNHLYFYWYRQILGQKVEFLVSFYNNEISEKSEIFDDQFSVERPDGSNFTLKIRSTKLEDSAMYFCASSEFLIRTSGAEGLQYFGAGTRLSVL.

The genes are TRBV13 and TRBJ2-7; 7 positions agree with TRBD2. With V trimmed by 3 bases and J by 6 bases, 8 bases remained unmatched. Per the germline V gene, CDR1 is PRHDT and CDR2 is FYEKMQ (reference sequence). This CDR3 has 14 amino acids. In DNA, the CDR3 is TGTGCCAGCAGCTTGGCGGGAGAATCCGGCGAGCAGTACTTC. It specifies CASSLAGESGEQYF. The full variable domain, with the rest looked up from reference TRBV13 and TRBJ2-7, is AAGVIQSPRHLIKEKRETATLKCYPIPRHDTVYWYQQGPGQDPQFLISFYEKMQSDKGSIPDRFSAQQFSDYHSELNMSSLELGDSALYFCASSLAGESGEQYFGPGTRLTVT.

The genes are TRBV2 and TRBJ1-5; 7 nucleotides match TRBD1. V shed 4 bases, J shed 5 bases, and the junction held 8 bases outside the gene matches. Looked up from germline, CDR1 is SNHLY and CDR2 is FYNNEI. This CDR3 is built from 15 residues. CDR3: CASSGPTGEHQPQHF. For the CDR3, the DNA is TGTGCCAGCAGTGGCCCCACAGGGGAACATCAGCCCCAGCATTTT.

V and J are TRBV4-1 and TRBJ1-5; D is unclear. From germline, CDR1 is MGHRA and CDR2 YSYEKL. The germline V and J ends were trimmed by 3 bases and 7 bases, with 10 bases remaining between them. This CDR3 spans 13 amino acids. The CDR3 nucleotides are TGCGCCAGCAGCCAGGGCATCGGACAGCCCCAGCATTTT. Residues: CASSQGIGQPQHF.

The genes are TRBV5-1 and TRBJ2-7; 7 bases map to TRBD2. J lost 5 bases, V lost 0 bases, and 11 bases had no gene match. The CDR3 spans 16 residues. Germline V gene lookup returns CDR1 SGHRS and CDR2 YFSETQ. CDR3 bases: TGCGCCAGCAGCTTGGCCTCGGGGGGACTAACCCACGAGCAGTACTTC. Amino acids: CASSLASGGLTHEQYF.

CDR3 coding DNA: TGTGCCAGCAGCCTCTGGGGGCAGGCCGAGCAGTACTTC. Translation: CASSLWGQAEQYF. The V call is TRBV5-5, the J call TRBJ2-7; tentatively, D is TRBD1 (6 bases). Germline CDR1 and CDR2: SGHKS and YYEKEE (reference sequence). The CDR3 is 13 amino acids. V was pared by 4 bases and J by 6 bases, with 14 bases between.

The CDR3 spells CASGGLAGTDTQYF. The DNA of the CDR3 is TGTGCCAGCGGAGGACTAGCGGGGACAGATACGCAGTATTTT. The chain links TRBV27 to TRBJ2-3, with TRBD2 identical over 12 bases. V was pared by 8 bases and J by 3 bases, with 3 bases of the junction left unmatched. The CDR3 length is 14 residues. Germline CDR1 reads MNHEY; CDR2 reads SMNVEV (reference sequence).

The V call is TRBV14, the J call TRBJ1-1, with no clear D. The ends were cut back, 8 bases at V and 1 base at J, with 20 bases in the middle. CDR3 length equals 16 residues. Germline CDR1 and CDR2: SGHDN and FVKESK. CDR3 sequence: CASAQGRGRENTEAFF. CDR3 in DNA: TGTGCCAGCGCGCAAGGGCGGGGTCGGGAGAACACTGAAGCTTTCTTT.

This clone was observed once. The CDR3 DNA sequence: TGTGCCAGCAGCCCCACAGGGGGCCCTACCTACGAGCAGTACTTC. Amino acid sequence: CASSPTGGPTYEQYF. The V gene is TRBV9, the J gene TRBJ2-7; 9 bases agree with TRBD1. The V segment lost 4 bases and the J segment 2 bases; nucleotides outside the gene matches: 7. CDR1 is SGDLS, CDR2 YYNGEE, per germline. The CDR3 consists of 15 residues.

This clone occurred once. In DNA form, the CDR3 reads TGCGCCAGCAGCCAAGATTCGACAGGGGAGGACGCTGGCTACACCTTC. Amino acid sequence: CASSQDSTGEDAGYTF. V usage is TRBV4-3 and J usage is TRBJ1-2; 8 bases agree with TRBD1. Losses at the gene ends were 0 bases for V and 7 bases for J; bases not matched to a gene: 10. The CDR3 is 16 residues long. CDR1 is LGHNA and CDR2 is YSLEER in the germline V gene.

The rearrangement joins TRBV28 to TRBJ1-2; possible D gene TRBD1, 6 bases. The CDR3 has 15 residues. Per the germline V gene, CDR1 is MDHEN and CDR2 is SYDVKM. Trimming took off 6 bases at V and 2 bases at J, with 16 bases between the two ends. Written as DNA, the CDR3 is TGTGCCAGCAGACTTACAGGGATTAAGAACTATGGCTACACCTTC. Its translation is CASRLTGIKNYGYTF.

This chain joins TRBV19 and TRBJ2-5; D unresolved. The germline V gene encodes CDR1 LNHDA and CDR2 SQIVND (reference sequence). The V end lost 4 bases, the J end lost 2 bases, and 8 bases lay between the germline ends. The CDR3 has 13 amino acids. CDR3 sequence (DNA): TGTGCCAGTAGTACGGTTGAGCAAGAGACCCAGTACTTC. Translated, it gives CASSTVEQETQYF.

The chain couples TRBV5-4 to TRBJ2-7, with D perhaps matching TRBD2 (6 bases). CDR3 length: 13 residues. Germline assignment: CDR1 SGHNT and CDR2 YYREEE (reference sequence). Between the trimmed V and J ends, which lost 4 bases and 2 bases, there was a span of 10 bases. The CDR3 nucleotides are TGTGCCAGCAGCCCGGAGGGCCCCTACGAGCAGTACTTC. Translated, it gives CASSPEGPYEQYF.

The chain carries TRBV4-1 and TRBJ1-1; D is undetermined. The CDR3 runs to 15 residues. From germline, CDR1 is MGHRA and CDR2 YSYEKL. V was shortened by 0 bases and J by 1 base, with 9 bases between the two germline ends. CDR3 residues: CASSQESLGNTEAFF. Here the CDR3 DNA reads TGCGCCAGCAGCCAAGAGAGCCTAGGGAACACTGAAGCTTTCTTT.

The CDR3: CASSWGDTGAFF. The CDR3 DNA is TGTGCCAGCAGCTGGGGGGACACCGGCGCTTTCTTT. This chain joins TRBV5-6 and TRBJ1-1; weak D call: TRBD1 (6 bases). CDR3 length: 12 residues. Germline V lookup: CDR1 SGHDT, CDR2 YYEEEE. Between the trimmed V and J ends, which lost 3 bases and 11 bases, there was a span of 14 bases. The full variable domain, completed using reference TRBV5-6 and TRBJ1-1, is DAGVTQSPTHLIKTRGQQVTLRCSPKSGHDTVSWYQQALGQGPQFIFQYYEEEERQRGNFPDRFSGHQFPNYSSELNVNALLLGDSALYLCASSWGDTGAFFGQGTRLTVV.

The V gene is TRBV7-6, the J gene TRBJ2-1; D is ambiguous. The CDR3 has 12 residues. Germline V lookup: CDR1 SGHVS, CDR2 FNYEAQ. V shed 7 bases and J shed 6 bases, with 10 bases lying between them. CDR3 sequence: CASTSMINEQFF. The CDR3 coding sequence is TGTGCCAGCACCTCCATGATCAATGAGCAGTTCTTC.

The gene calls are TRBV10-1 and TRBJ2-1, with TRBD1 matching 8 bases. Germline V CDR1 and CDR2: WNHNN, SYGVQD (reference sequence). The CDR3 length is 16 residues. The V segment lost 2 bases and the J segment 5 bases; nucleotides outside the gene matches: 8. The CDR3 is CASSEGLTGVNNEQFF. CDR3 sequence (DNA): TGCGCCAGCAGTGAGGGGTTGACAGGGGTGAACAATGAGCAGTTCTTC.

CDR3: CASSLLAGAHEQYF. The DNA for the CDR3 is TGTGCCAGCAGCTTGCTCGCCGGGGCACACGAGCAGTACTTC. The rearrangement links TRBV5-6 to TRBJ2-7; D may correspond to TRBD1 or TRBD2 (5 bases each). This CDR3 comprises 14 residues. Germline assignment: CDR1 SGHDT and CDR2 YYEEEE. The germline V and J ends were trimmed by 1 base and 5 bases, with 13 bases remaining between them.

The CDR3 is CASSRAGVEQFF. CDR3 in DNA: TGTGCCAGCAGCCGGGCGGGGGTTGAGCAGTTCTTC. The chain has TRBV9 and TRBJ2-1, with 7 bases that match TRBD2. The germline V gene has CDR1 SGDLS and CDR2 YYNGEE. Trimming at V came to 4 bases and at J to 9 bases, leaving 4 bases not matched to a gene. This CDR3 comprises 12 residues.

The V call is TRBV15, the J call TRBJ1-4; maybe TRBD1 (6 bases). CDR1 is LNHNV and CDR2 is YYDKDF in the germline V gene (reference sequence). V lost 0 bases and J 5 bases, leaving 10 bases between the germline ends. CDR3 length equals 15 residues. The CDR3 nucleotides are TGTGCCACCAGCAGAGATAGTCAGGGGAATGAAAAACTGTTTTTT. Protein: CATSRDSQGNEKLFF.

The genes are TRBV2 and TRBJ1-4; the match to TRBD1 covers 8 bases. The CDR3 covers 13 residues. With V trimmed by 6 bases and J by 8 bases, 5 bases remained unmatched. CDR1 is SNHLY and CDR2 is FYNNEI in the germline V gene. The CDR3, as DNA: TGTGCCAGCAGGAATCGACAGGGGGAAAAACTGTTTTTT. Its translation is CASRNRQGEKLFF.

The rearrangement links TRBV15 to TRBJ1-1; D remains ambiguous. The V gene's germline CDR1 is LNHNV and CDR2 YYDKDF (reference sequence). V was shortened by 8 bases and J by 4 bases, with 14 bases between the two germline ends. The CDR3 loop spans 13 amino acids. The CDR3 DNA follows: TGTGCCACCGTCGAGAAAAGGAGCACTGAAGCTTTCTTT. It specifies CATVEKRSTEAFF.

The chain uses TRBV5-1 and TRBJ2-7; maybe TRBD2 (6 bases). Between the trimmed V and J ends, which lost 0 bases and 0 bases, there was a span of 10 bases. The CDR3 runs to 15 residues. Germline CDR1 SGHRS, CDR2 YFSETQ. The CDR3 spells CASSLVGTDSYEQYF. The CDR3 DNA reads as TGCGCCAGCAGCTTGGTCGGGACTGACTCCTACGAGCAGTACTTC. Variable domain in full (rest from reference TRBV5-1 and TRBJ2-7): KAGVTQTPRYLIKTRGQQVTLSCSPISGHRSVSWYQQTPGQGLQFLFEYFSETQRNKGNFPGRFSGRQFSNSRSEMNVSTLELGDSALYLCASSLVGTDSYEQYFGPGTRLTVT.

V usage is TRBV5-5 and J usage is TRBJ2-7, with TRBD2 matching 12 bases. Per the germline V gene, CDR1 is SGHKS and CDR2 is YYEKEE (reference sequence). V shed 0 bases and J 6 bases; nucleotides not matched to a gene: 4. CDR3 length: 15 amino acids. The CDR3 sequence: CASSLETSGGGEQYF. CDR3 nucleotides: TGTGCCAGCAGCTTGGAGACTAGCGGGGGAGGCGAGCAGTACTTC.

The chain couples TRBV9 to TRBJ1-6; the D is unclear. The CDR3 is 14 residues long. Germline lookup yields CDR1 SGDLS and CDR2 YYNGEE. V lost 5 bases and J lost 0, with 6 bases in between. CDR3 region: CASSSVSYNSPLHF. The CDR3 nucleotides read TGTGCCAGCAGTAGTGTCTCCTATAATTCACCCCTCCACTTT.

In DNA, the CDR3 is TGCGCCAGCAGCCGAACCCAAGGCACAGATACGCAGTATTTT. This sequence encodes CASSRTQGTDTQYF. The chain couples TRBV4-1 to TRBJ2-3; no definite D call. Deletions cut 4 bases from V and 1 base from J, with 9 bases between. Germline V gene sequence: CDR1 MGHRA, CDR2 YSYEKL. This CDR3 is 14 amino acids long.